Listed here are 32 T cell receptor beta chains from one sample, sequenced in a study of CD8 T cells in Susac syndrome. Random hexamers primed reverse transcription of 0.5 to 1 ug RNA. MiXCR, run by TCRdb on the immunoSEQ multiplex PCR reads, gives a single entry per CDR3 protein. The data show 150,000 to 250,000 distinct CDR3 sequences, roughly 96% seen once. Sample: CD4+ T cells from PBMCs. The receptors shown here come from a human donor with multiple sclerosis.

The V and J genes are TRBV2 and TRBJ2-5, with D possibly being TRBD1 (5 bases). The CDR3 spans 15 residues. Germline CDR1 reads SNHLY; CDR2 reads FYNNEI. Trimming left V 6 bases short and J 5 bases short, with 19 bases between. The CDR3 DNA reads as TGTGCCAGCAGCGCCGGGTCTCTAAAGGGGGAGACCCAGTACTTC. Protein sequence: CASSAGSLKGETQYF.

CDR3 loop: CATSREWGGNQPQHF. The CDR3 bases are TGTGCCACCAGCAGAGAATGGGGGGGCAATCAGCCCCAGCATTTT. The V call is TRBV15, the J call TRBJ1-5; maybe TRBD1 (5 bases). CDR1 is LNHNV, CDR2 YYDKDF, per germline (reference sequence). V gave up 0 bases and J gave up 2 bases, with 8 bases separating them. The CDR3 has 15 residues.

This chain joins TRBV12-3 or TRBV12-4 and TRBJ2-7; D remains unclear. The V gene lost 1 base and the J gene lost 0 bases, with 7 bases spanning the gap. The CDR3 loop spans 14 amino acids. The CDR3 here is CASSLGDYSYEQYF. CDR3 coding DNA: TGTGCCAGCAGTTTAGGGGATTACTCCTACGAGCAGTACTTC.

V is TRBV11-2 and J is TRBJ2-1, with a possible D match to TRBD1 (6 bases). Trimming pared 3 bases from V and 0 bases from J, leaving 9 bases between. CDR1 is SGHAT, CDR2 FQNNGV, per germline. The CDR3 consists of 15 residues. The CDR3 nucleotides are TGTGCCAGCAGCTTCACAGGGAGCTCCTACAATGAGCAGTTCTTC. Amino acids: CASSFTGSSYNEQFF.

In its sample, this clonotype was seen once. CDR3 in amino acids: CASSFRPGLPGGELFF. The CDR3 DNA reads TGTGCCAGCAGTTTCCGTCCGGGACTCCCAGGCGGGGAGCTGTTTTTT. The rearrangement uses TRBV7-9 and TRBJ2-2, with D possibly TRBD2 on 6 matching bases. V was clipped by 6 bases and J by 7 bases, with 21 bases between them. This CDR3 contains 16 residues. CDR1 SEHNR and CDR2 FQNEAQ come from the germline V gene (reference sequence).

The chain employs TRBV6-1 and TRBJ1-1, with D possibly being TRBD1 (5 bases). V was clipped by 1 base and J by 3 bases, with 9 bases between them. CDR1 is MNHNS, CDR2 SASEGT, per germline. This CDR3 region has 14 residues. CDR3 loop: CASSEGPGDTEAFF. The CDR3 DNA reads TGTGCCAGCAGTGAAGGCCCGGGGGACACTGAAGCTTTCTTT.

The gene calls are TRBV7-9 and TRBJ1-3, with D unclear. This CDR3 is built from 15 residues. Trimming left V 3 bases short and J 4 bases short, with 13 bases between. Germline CDR1 reads SEHNR; CDR2 reads FQNEAQ (reference sequence). CDR3 DNA: TGTGCCAGCAGCTTTAGAGGGATAGAAGGAAACACCATATATTTT. Translating it yields CASSFRGIEGNTIYF.

The V and J genes are TRBV20-1 and TRBJ2-5, with a weak D call TRBD1 (5 bases). The V end was cut by 5 bases, the J end by 0 bases, with 13 bases between. CDR1 DFQATT and CDR2 SNEGSKA come from the germline V gene (reference sequence). CDR3 length: 14 amino acids. CDR3 bases: TGCAGTGCTCCAGGGTCCCTAAACCAAGAGACCCAGTACTTC. Its translation: CSAPGSLNQETQYF.

This chain connects TRBV4-2 to TRBJ2-5, with D perhaps TRBD1 (5 bases). Trimming left V 1 base short and J 5 bases short, with 8 bases between. The CDR3 is 13 amino acids. Germline V gives CDR1 LGHNA, CDR2 YNFKEQ. Written as DNA, the CDR3 is TGTGCCAGCAGCCAAGGGGGCCTCGAGACCCAGTACTTC. Its translation is CASSQGGLETQYF.

This rearrangement joins TRBV10-3 to TRBJ1-5; a weak D match, TRBD1 (5 bases). The CDR3 has 15 residues. Trimming removed 4 bases at V and 7 bases at J, with 17 bases between. The germline V gene encodes CDR1 ENHRY and CDR2 SYGVKD. CDR3 DNA: TGTGCCATCAGTGGTGGGCCCCGGGGGGGACAGCCCCAGCATTTT. Amino acids: CAISGGPRGGQPQHF.

V is TRBV2 and J is TRBJ2-1; TRBD2 aligns across 12 bases. CDR1 SNHLY and CDR2 FYNNEI come from the germline V gene. This CDR3 region has 15 residues. The J segment lost 3 bases and the V segment lost 6 bases, leaving 3 bases of the junction unmatched. CDR3 in amino acids: CASRRTSGIYNEQFF. Written as DNA, the CDR3 is TGTGCCAGCAGGCGGACTAGCGGGATCTACAATGAGCAGTTCTTC. Using reference TRBV2 and TRBJ2-1 for the parts outside the CDR3, the full variable domain is EPEVTQTPSHQVTQMGQEVILRCVPISNHLYFYWYRQILGQKVEFLVSFYNNEISEKSEIFDDQFSVERPDGSNFTLKIRSTKLEDSAMYFCASRRTSGIYNEQFFGPGTRLTVL.

This clonotype was seen just once. The rearrangement joins TRBV20-1 to TRBJ2-5, with D perhaps assigned TRBD1 or TRBD2 (5 bases each). Germline V gives CDR1 DFQATT, CDR2 SNEGSKA (reference sequence). This CDR3 spans 14 amino acids. Trimming took 6 bases from V and 5 from J, leaving 19 bases between them. The CDR3 loop reads CSANPGTAWETQYF. DNA of the CDR3: TGCAGTGCCAATCCCGGGACCGCATGGGAGACCCAGTACTTC.

This rearrangement joins TRBV24-1 to TRBJ2-3; D is perhaps TRBD2 (5 bases). Germline CDR1 and CDR2: KGHDR and SFDVKD. CDR3 length: 12 amino acids. V was pared by 9 bases and J by 3 bases, with 9 bases between. The CDR3 loop reads CATAPGTDTQYF. The CDR3 coding sequence is TGTGCCACCGCCCCGGGGACAGATACGCAGTATTTT.

This chain uses TRBV5-4 with TRBJ2-7; no definite D call. The CDR3 extends over 12 amino acids. Looked up from germline, CDR1 is SGHNT and CDR2 is YYREEE (reference sequence). V lost 0 bases to trimming and J lost 2 bases, with 3 bases between them. The CDR3 sequence is CASSLGAYEQYF. CDR3 nucleotide sequence: TGTGCCAGCAGCTTGGGGGCCTACGAGCAGTACTTC.

DNA of the CDR3: TGTGCCTGGAGTCGGGGAGGGGTCAGCACTGAAGCTTTCTTT. As protein: CAWSRGGVSTEAFF. The chain employs TRBV30 and TRBJ1-1, with D possibly matching TRBD1 (5 bases). This CDR3 is 14 amino acids long. V was cut by 2 bases and J by 4 bases, with 14 bases left in between. CDR1 and CDR2 from the germline V gene are GTSNPN and SVGIG (reference sequence). The complete variable domain, with remaining parts taken from reference TRBV30 and TRBJ1-1, reads SQTIHQWPATLVQPVGSPLSLECTVEGTSNPNLYWYRQAAGRGLQLLFYSVGIGQISSEVPQNLSASRPQDRQFILSSKKLLLSDSGFYLCAWSRGGVSTEAFFGQGTRLTVV.

V and J are TRBV24-1 and TRBJ2-5, with D uncertain. The V and J ends lost 4 bases and 5 bases respectively, with 13 bases between them. The CDR3 has 14 amino acids. The germline V gene encodes CDR1 KGHDR and CDR2 SFDVKD. The CDR3 DNA follows: TGTGCCACCAGTGAACCATCACCTGGGGAGACCCAGTACTTC. It is translated as CATSEPSPGETQYF.

The chain links TRBV7-9 to TRBJ1-1, with D tentatively TRBD1 (5 bases). Trimming took 1 base from V and 2 from J, leaving 8 bases between them. The V gene's germline CDR1 is SEHNR and CDR2 FQNEAQ (reference sequence). The CDR3 totals 14 residues. CDR3 in DNA: TGTGCCAGCAGCTTAGTAGACAGTAACACTGAAGCTTTCTTT. As protein: CASSLVDSNTEAFF.

Here the CDR3 DNA reads TGTGCCTGGAGTGTATTTGGACAAACACCCCACGAGCAGTACTTC. It yields the protein CAWSVFGQTPHEQYF. V gene TRBV30 combines with J gene TRBJ2-7; weak D call: TRBD1 (5 bases). The CDR3 has 15 amino acids. The germline CDR1 and CDR2 sequences are GTSNPN and SVGIG (reference sequence). V lost 0 bases to trimming and J lost 5 bases, with 17 bases between them.

This rearrangement joins TRBV20-1 to TRBJ2-1, with no clear D. In germline, CDR1 is DFQATT, CDR2 SNEGSKA (reference sequence). V gave up 6 bases and J gave up 10 bases, with 10 bases separating them. The CDR3 consists of 10 residues. CDR3 residues: CSALILEQFF. In DNA, the CDR3 is TGCAGTGCCCTCATTCTCGAGCAGTTCTTC.

The chain recombines TRBV12-5 with TRBJ2-3, with TRBD1 identical over 8 bases. CDR1 and CDR2 from the germline V gene are LGHNT and FRNRAP. The CDR3 has 12 amino acids. J lost 5 bases, V lost 8 bases, and 3 bases had no gene match. The CDR3 region has the DNA TGTGCTAGTAGAGGGACAGGAGATACGCAGTATTTT. Translating it yields CASRGTGDTQYF.

V gene TRBV27 combines with J gene TRBJ1-3; D is perhaps TRBD1 (6 bases). The CDR3 sequence is 14 residues long. Germline lookup yields CDR1 MNHEY and CDR2 SMNVEV (reference sequence). Between the trimmed V and J ends, which lost 6 bases and 2 bases, there was a span of 11 bases. Here the CDR3 DNA reads TGTGCCAGCAGCCAGGGGCGAGCTGGAAACACCATATATTTT. Translation: CASSQGRAGNTIYF.

This rearrangement joins TRBV20-1 to TRBJ1-5, with D perhaps TRBD1 (6 bases). CDR1 DFQATT and CDR2 SNEGSKA come from the germline V gene (reference sequence). V was cut by 3 bases and J by 0 bases, with 18 bases left in between. The CDR3 sequence is 17 residues long. The CDR3 loop is CSASVGGGAYSNQPQHF. In nucleotides, the CDR3 is TGCAGTGCTAGCGTCGGAGGGGGAGCTTATAGCAATCAGCCCCAGCATTTT.

The V gene is TRBV30, the J gene TRBJ2-7; D ambiguous. The germline V and J ends were trimmed by 2 bases and 2 bases, with 10 bases remaining between them. The CDR3 spans 13 residues. Germline CDR1 GTSNPN, CDR2 SVGIG (reference sequence). The CDR3 is CAWSLQPAYEQYF. CDR3 DNA: TGTGCCTGGAGTTTACAGCCTGCCTACGAGCAGTACTTC.

V is TRBV6-6 and J is TRBJ2-5; 11 nucleotides line up with TRBD2. Trimming at V came to 6 bases and at J to 5 bases, leaving 8 bases not matched to a gene. The CDR3 has 15 amino acids. Germline V gene data show CDR1 as MNHNY and CDR2 as SVGAGI (reference sequence). The CDR3 reads CASRFSGGASETQYF. As DNA, the CDR3 is TGTGCCAGCAGGTTTAGCGGGGGGGCCAGTGAGACCCAGTACTTC.

This chain connects TRBV18 to TRBJ1-2, with 8 bases matching TRBD1. This CDR3 has 13 amino acids. Trimming cost V 5 bases and J 3 bases; bases outside gene matches: 2. Germline CDR1 is KGHSH and CDR2 is LQKENI. The CDR3 region is CASSSTGDYGYTF. In nucleotides, the CDR3 is TGTGCCAGCTCATCGACAGGGGACTATGGCTACACCTTC.

The rearrangement joins TRBV29-1 to TRBJ2-1; TRBD1 aligns across 9 bases. CDR1 is SQVTM, CDR2 ANQGSEA, per germline. J was trimmed by 5 bases and V by 5 bases; bases with no gene match: 7. The CDR3 sequence is 14 residues long. CDR3: CSVSNRGQDNEQFF. The CDR3 nucleotides read TGCAGCGTTTCCAACAGGGGGCAAGACAATGAGCAGTTCTTC.

For the CDR3, the DNA is TGCAGTGCTCAGGCGGGGACGACTTCACCCCTCCACTTT. Amino acids: CSAQAGTTSPLHF. The chain joins TRBV20-1 to TRBJ1-6, with D maybe TRBD1 (5 bases). This CDR3 is 13 amino acids long. Germline V gene lookup returns CDR1 DFQATT and CDR2 SNEGSKA (reference sequence). Trimming took off 5 bases at V and 9 bases at J, with 14 bases between the two ends.

The chain carries TRBV29-1 and TRBJ2-1, with 9 nucleotides matching TRBD1. With V trimmed by 6 bases and J by 8 bases, 8 bases remained unmatched. Germline assignment: CDR1 SQVTM and CDR2 ANQGSEA. The CDR3 sequence is 13 residues long. CDR3 nucleotides: TGCAGCGTCCTCCGGGACAGGGACGATGAGCAGTTCTTC. Protein sequence: CSVLRDRDDEQFF.

The rearrangement joins TRBV3-1 to TRBJ1-1; TRBD1 might be the D (6 bases). Germline CDR1 LGHDT, CDR2 YNNKEL (reference sequence). The CDR3 loop spans 15 amino acids. The germline V and J ends were trimmed by 4 bases and 3 bases, with 15 bases remaining between them. The CDR3 loop is CASSRLGGRDTEAFF. The CDR3 DNA reads TGTGCCAGCAGCCGACTAGGGGGGAGGGACACTGAAGCTTTCTTT. Full variable domain (missing parts from reference TRBV3-1 and TRBJ1-1): DTAVSQTPKYLVTQMGNDKSIKCEQNLGHDTMYWYKQDSKKFLKIMFSYNNKELIINETVPNRFSPKSPDKAHLNLHINSLELGDSAVYFCASSRLGGRDTEAFFGQGTRLTVV.

This chain connects TRBV3-1 to TRBJ2-1; 7 positions match TRBD1. The V segment lost 1 base and the J segment 7 bases; nucleotides outside the gene matches: 13. Germline V gene data show CDR1 as LGHDT and CDR2 as YNNKEL (reference sequence). This CDR3 is built from 17 residues. The CDR3 reads CASSQGPGTGVRNEQFF. The CDR3 bases are TGTGCCAGCAGCCAAGGTCCTGGAACAGGGGTTAGGAATGAGCAGTTCTTC.

This chain joins TRBV12-3 or TRBV12-4 and TRBJ2-5; TRBD1 might be the D (5 bases). V lost 6 bases and J lost 5, with 19 bases in between. There are 15 residues in the CDR3. The CDR3 protein is CASSNVAGNIETQYF. CDR3 DNA sequence: TGTGCCAGCAGCAATGTGGCAGGGAATATCGAGACCCAGTACTTC.

V usage is TRBV6-2 or TRBV6-3 and J usage is TRBJ2-2, with D uncertain. This CDR3 has 13 amino acids. V was shortened by 2 bases and J by 7 bases, with 8 bases between the two germline ends. CDR1 and CDR2 (germline): MNHEY, SVGEGT. The CDR3 DNA reads TGTGCCAGCAGTTACCCGAGTGTCGGGGAGCTGTTTTTT. Its translation: CASSYPSVGELFF.